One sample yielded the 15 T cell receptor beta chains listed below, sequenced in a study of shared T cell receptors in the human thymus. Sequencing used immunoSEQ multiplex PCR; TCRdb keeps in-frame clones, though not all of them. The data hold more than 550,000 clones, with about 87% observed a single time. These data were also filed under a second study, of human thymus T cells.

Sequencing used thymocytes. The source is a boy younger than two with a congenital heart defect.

The CDR3 loop reads CASSQEVAGARPQHF. CDR3 sequence (DNA): TGTGCCAGCAGCCAAGAGGTGGCAGGCGCGAGGCCCCAGCATTTT. The rearrangement joins TRBV4-2 to TRBJ1-5; D not certain. The CDR3 consists of 15 residues. Germline V lookup: CDR1 LGHNA, CDR2 YNFKEQ. V lost 0 bases, J lost 9 bases, and 15 bases lay in between.

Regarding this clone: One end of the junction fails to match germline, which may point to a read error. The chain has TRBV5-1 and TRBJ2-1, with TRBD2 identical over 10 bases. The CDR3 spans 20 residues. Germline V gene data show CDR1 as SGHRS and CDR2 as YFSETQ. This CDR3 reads CASRLGRLAGFLYSYNEQFF. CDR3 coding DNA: TGCGCCAGCAGATTGGGAAGACTAGCGGGCTTTCTCTACTCCTACAATGAGCAGTTCTTC.

The CDR3 is CASRSVGLPRGTALYGYTF. Written as DNA, the CDR3 is TGCGCCAGCAGATCAGTTGGACTGCCCCGGGGAACTGCACTTTATGGCTACACCTTC. This chain links TRBV10-2 with TRBJ1-2; D ambiguous. Germline V CDR1 and CDR2: WSHSY, SAAADI. The CDR3 is made up of 19 amino acids. Trimming left V 6 bases short and J 5 bases short, with 31 bases between.

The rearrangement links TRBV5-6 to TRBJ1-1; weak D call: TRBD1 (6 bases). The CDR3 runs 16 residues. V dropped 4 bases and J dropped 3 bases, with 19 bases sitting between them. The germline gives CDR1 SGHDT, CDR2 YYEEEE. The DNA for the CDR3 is TGTGCCAGCAGCCGAGAACAGGGTCTAAGGGACACTGAAGCTTTCTTT. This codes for CASSREQGLRDTEAFF.

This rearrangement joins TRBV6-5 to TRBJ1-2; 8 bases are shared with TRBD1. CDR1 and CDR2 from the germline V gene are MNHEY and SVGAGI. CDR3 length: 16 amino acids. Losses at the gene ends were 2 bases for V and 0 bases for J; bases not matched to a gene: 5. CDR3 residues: CASSYHWTGPNYGYTF. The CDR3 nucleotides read TGTGCCAGCAGTTACCACTGGACAGGGCCTAACTATGGCTACACCTTC.

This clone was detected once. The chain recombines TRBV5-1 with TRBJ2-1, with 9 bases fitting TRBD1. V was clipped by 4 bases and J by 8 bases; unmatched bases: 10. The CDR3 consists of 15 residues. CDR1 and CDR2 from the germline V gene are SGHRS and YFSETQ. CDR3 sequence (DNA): TGCGCCAGCAGCACTCCGGGACAGGGAGGTTATGAGCAGTTCTTC. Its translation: CASSTPGQGGYEQFF.

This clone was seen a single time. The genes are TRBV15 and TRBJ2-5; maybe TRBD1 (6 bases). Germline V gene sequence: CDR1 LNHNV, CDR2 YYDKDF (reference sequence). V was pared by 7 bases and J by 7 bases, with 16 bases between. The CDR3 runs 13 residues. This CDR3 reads CATTNLGGGTQYF. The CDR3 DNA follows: TGTGCCACCACCAACCTTGGGGGCGGGACCCAGTACTTC.

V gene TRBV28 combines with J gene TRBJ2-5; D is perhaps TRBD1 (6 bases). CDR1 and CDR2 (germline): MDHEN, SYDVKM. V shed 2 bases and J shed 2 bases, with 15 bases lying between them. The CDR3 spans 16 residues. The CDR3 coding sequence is TGTGCCAGCAGTTTAGGCGCAGGGGTGGATCAAGAGACCCAGTACTTC. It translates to CASSLGAGVDQETQYF.

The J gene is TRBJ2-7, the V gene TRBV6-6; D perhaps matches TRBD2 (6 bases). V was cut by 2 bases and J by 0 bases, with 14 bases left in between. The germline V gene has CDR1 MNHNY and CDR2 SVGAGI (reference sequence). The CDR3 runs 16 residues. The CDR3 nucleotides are TGTGCCAGCAGTTACGGAGCGGGTCTAAGCTCCTACGAGCAGTACTTC. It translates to CASSYGAGLSSYEQYF.

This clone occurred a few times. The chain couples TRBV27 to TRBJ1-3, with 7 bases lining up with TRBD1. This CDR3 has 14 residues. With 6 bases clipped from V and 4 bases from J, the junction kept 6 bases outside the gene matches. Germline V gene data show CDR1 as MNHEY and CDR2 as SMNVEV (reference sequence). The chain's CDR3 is CASSTGVAGNTIYF. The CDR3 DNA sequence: TGTGCCAGCAGCACAGGGGTTGCCGGAAACACCATATATTTT.

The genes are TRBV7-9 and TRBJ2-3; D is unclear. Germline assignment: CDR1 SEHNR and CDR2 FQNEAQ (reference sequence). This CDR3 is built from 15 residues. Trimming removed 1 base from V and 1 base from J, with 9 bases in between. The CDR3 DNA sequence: TGTGCCAGCAGCTTAGGTGAGGTAGGCACAGATACGCAGTATTTT. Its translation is CASSLGEVGTDTQYF.

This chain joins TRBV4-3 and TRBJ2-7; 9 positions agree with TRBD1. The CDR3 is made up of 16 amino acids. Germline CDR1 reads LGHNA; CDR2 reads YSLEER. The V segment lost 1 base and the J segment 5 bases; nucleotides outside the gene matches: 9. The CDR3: CASSQARWTGDHEQYF. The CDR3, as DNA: TGCGCCAGCAGCCAAGCCAGATGGACAGGGGACCACGAGCAGTACTTC.

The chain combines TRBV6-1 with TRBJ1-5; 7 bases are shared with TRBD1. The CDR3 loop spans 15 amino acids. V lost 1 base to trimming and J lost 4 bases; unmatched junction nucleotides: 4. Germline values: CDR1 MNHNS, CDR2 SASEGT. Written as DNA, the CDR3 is TGTGCCAGCAGTGAAGGGACAGGCGAGAATCAGCCCCAGCATTTT. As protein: CASSEGTGENQPQHF.

CDR3 in amino acids: CSVPPGTGLTDTQYF. CDR3 nucleotide sequence: TGCAGCGTGCCCCCGGGGACAGGACTCACAGATACGCAGTATTTT. This sequence joins TRBV29-1 and TRBJ2-3, with 8 bases lining up with TRBD1. Per the germline V gene, CDR1 is SQVTM and CDR2 is ANQGSEA. This CDR3 region has 15 residues. After removal of 6 bases from V and 2 bases from J, the junction contained 10 bases not matched to a gene.

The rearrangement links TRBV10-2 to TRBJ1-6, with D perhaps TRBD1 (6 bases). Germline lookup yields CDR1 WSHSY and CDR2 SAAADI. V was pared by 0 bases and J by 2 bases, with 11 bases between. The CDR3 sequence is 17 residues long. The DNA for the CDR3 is TGCGCCAGCAGTGAGTCAAAGGACAGAACCTATAATTCACCCCTCCACTTT. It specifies CASSESKDRTYNSPLHF.